A single sample gave rise to the 15 T cell receptor beta chains below, sequenced in a study of cytomegalovirus exposure and HLA in healthy donors (dated by TCRdb to 2016 to 2017). Receptors were amplified or captured by the immunoSEQ multiplex PCR assay. For the multiplex PCR, a mixture combining 60 forward primers for TCR Vbeta segments and 13 reverse primers for TCR Jbeta segments was used. This immuneACCESS table, as held by TCRdb, lists in-frame sequences with V and J called but not all clones. Of the missing ones, under half trace to an unresolved V gene in checked studies; the others have no known cause. The sample table shows 150,000 to 200,000 clones, and around 80% are seen once. The ten largest account for around 2.5% of the sample. The specimen sequenced was PBMCs. These receptors all stem from a female donor in good health and CMV-seronegative.

The CDR3 nucleotides read TGCGCCAGCAGCGGGGAGCCGAACGGCTATGGCTACACCTTC. It encodes CASSGEPNGYGYTF. The chain has TRBV4-3 and TRBJ1-2; no firm D call. The germline V and J ends were trimmed by 5 bases and 4 bases, with 14 bases remaining between them. Germline CDR1 is LGHNA and CDR2 is YSLEER. The CDR3 sequence is 14 residues long.

The rearrangement links TRBV7-2 to TRBJ2-7; 7 nucleotides line up with TRBD2. The CDR3 is made up of 15 amino acids. V lost 1 base and J lost 2; bases outside the gene matches: 5. The germline V gene has CDR1 SGHTA and CDR2 FQGNSA. CDR3 nucleotides: TGTGCCAGCAGCTTAGAAGGGCTAGCGGCCTACGAGCAGTACTTC. Translation gives CASSLEGLAAYEQYF.

V usage is TRBV19 and J usage is TRBJ2-7; D might be TRBD1 (6 bases). This CDR3 region has 13 residues. The V end lost 6 bases, the J end lost 3 bases, and 12 bases lay between the germline ends. CDR1 and CDR2 (germline): LNHDA, SQIVND (reference sequence). As DNA, the CDR3 is TGTGCCAGTAGCCCCAGGGGAAACTACGAGCAGTACTTC. It encodes CASSPRGNYEQYF.

The chain carries TRBV30 and TRBJ2-5; D possibly corresponds to TRBD1 (6 bases). Germline values: CDR1 GTSNPN, CDR2 SVGIG (reference sequence). The CDR3 has 14 residues. Trimming cost V 3 bases and J 5 bases, with 16 bases left between them. The CDR3 here is CAWRARGLGETQYF. The DNA of the CDR3 is TGTGCCTGGAGGGCCAGGGGTCTGGGGGAGACCCAGTACTTC.

DNA for the CDR3: TGTGCCAGCAGTTCTCCCAGGGACAATCAGCCCCAGCATTTT. It specifies CASSSPRDNQPQHF. The rearrangement joins TRBV6-5 to TRBJ1-5; TRBD1 is a possible D gene (5 bases). V was clipped by 4 bases and J by 3 bases, with 10 bases between them. This CDR3 region has 14 residues. CDR1 and CDR2 (germline): MNHEY, SVGAGI.

The chain links TRBV19 to TRBJ1-6, with unresolved D. V was clipped by 6 bases and J by 3 bases, with 9 bases between them. This CDR3 has 14 amino acids. Germline V gene sequence: CDR1 LNHDA, CDR2 SQIVND (reference sequence). The CDR3 DNA is TGTGCCAGTAGCCCGGCGGGCTATAATTCACCCCTCCACTTT. This translates into CASSPAGYNSPLHF. The complete variable domain, with remaining parts taken from reference TRBV19 and TRBJ1-6, reads DGGITQSPKYLFRKEGQNVTLSCEQNLNHDAMYWYRQDPGQGLRLIYYSQIVNDFQKGDIAEGYSVSREKKESFPLTVTSAQKNPTAFYLCASSPAGYNSPLHFGNGTRLTVT.

The gene calls are TRBV28 and TRBJ1-5, with D perhaps TRBD1 (6 bases). The V and J ends lost 4 bases and 4 bases respectively, with 11 bases between them. Per germline, CDR1 MDHEN and CDR2 SYDVKM. CDR3 size: 14 residues. CDR3 nucleotides: TGTGCCAGCAGTTACAGGGAAAGGAATCAGCCCCAGCATTTT. This sequence encodes CASSYRERNQPQHF.

V is TRBV6-5 and J is TRBJ2-5; possible D gene TRBD1, 5 bases. Trimming took off 6 bases at V and 1 base at J, with 9 bases between the two ends. This CDR3 has 13 residues. The V gene's germline CDR1 is MNHEY and CDR2 SVGAGI. In nucleotides, the CDR3 is TGTGCCAGCAGGTCAACAGGCCAAGAGACCCAGTACTTC. Translating gives CASRSTGQETQYF.

This clone was recorded only once. This sequence joins TRBV11-2 and TRBJ2-7; D unclear. The CDR3 is made up of 14 amino acids. CDR1 and CDR2 from the germline V gene are SGHAT and FQNNGV. V was cut by 0 bases and J by 4 bases, with 10 bases left in between. The CDR3 DNA follows: TGTGCCAGCAGCTTAGACTTCCCCCTGTACGAGCAGTACTTC. The encoded protein is CASSLDFPLYEQYF.

The CDR3 here is CASSPLRGSYEQYF. In DNA, the CDR3 is TGCGCCAGCAGCCCGCTCCGGGGTTCCTACGAGCAGTACTTC. The chain is built from TRBV4-1 and TRBJ2-7; the D gene is possibly TRBD2 (5 bases). Trimming cost V 4 bases and J 1 base, with 11 bases left between them. The length of the CDR3 is 14 residues. CDR1 is MGHRA, CDR2 YSYEKL, per germline.

This clone has more than one count but fewer than ten. The chain has TRBV10-3 and TRBJ2-7; D ambiguous. Trimming left V 3 bases short and J 6 bases short, with 9 bases between. The germline V gene encodes CDR1 ENHRY and CDR2 SYGVKD. The CDR3 has 12 amino acids. CDR3 protein: CAISELSREQYF. In nucleotides, the CDR3 is TGTGCCATCAGTGAACTCTCCCGCGAGCAGTACTTC.

The chain uses TRBV27 and TRBJ2-5; TRBD1 is a possible D gene (7 bases). V gave up 2 bases and J gave up 5 bases, with 15 bases separating them. The CDR3 is 15 residues long. The germline V gene has CDR1 MNHEY and CDR2 SMNVEV (reference sequence). CDR3 region: CASSLRAGGRETQYF. The CDR3 coding sequence is TGTGCCAGCAGTTTAAGGGCAGGGGGGAGGGAGACCCAGTACTTC.

The gene calls are TRBV5-6 and TRBJ2-5; the match to TRBD1 covers 9 bases. The DNA end is more similar to TRBJ2-7, so the J call may be wrong. CDR3 length: 15 amino acids. CDR1 and CDR2 from the germline V gene are SGHDT and YYEEEE. CDR3 coding DNA: TGTGCCAGCAGCGGTTCCGGGACAGGGTATAGCGAGCAGTACTTC. This sequence encodes CASSGSGTGYSEQYF.

This chain uses TRBV5-1 with TRBJ2-7; no definite D call. Germline V gene data show CDR1 as SGHRS and CDR2 as YFSETQ. V was shortened by 1 base and J by 0 bases, with 8 bases between the two germline ends. The CDR3 extends over 14 amino acids. CDR3 sequence reads: CASSLNPGSYEQYF. DNA for the CDR3: TGCGCCAGCAGCTTGAACCCGGGCTCCTACGAGCAGTACTTC.

This clone showed up just a few times. The genes are TRBV27 and TRBJ2-1; 12 bases line up with TRBD2. The CDR3 is 15 amino acids. V shed 6 bases, J shed 7 bases, and the junction held 7 bases outside the gene matches. CDR1 and CDR2 (germline): MNHEY, SMNVEV (reference sequence). For the CDR3, the DNA is TGTGCCAGCAGGACTAGCGGGGGCTGGGGAAATGAGCAGTTCTTC. It specifies CASRTSGGWGNEQFF.